This T cell receptor (beta chain) originates from a study of T cells in narcolepsy. Comment on this clone: Additional DNA sequences in this sample encode the identical CDR3.

The assay was immunoSEQ multiplex PCR, and TCRdb's table has in-frame clones only and misses some. The sample records about 27,000 clones, approximately 79% being singletons. Sequenced input: memory (CD45RA-) CD4+ T cells from blood. The clonotype originates from a human donor in good health.

DNA for the CDR3: TGTGCCAGCACCCGGGGCAGGGGGGGGGTCAATGAGCAGTTCTTC. It encodes CASTRGRGGVNEQFF. V and J are TRBV2 and TRBJ2-1; possibly TRBD1 or TRBD2 for D (7 bases each). The CDR3 spans 15 residues. The V gene lost 7 bases and the J gene lost 6 bases, with 19 bases spanning the gap. Germline V gives CDR1 SNHLY, CDR2 FYNNEI. The variable domain in full, completed from reference TRBV2 and TRBJ2-1, reads EPEVTQTPSHQVTQMGQEVILRCVPISNHLYFYWYRQILGQKVEFLVSFYNNEISEKSEIFDDQFSVERPDGSNFTLKIRSTKLEDSAMYFCASTRGRGGVNEQFFGPGTRLTVL.